This T cell receptor (beta chain) came from a study of graft-versus-host responses after intestinal transplantation (dated by TCRdb to the early 2020s). Regarding the research as a whole: The transplants that recipients got were multivisceral, liver-intestinal, or isolated intestinal. Every recipient was given anti-thymocyte globulin induction, then maintenance tacrolimus and steroids for two to three years. After intestinal transplantation, graft-versus-host and host-versus-graft alloreactive T cell clones in the graft, circulation and bone marrow were tracked using bulk TCR-beta CDR3 sequencing. To identify alloreactive clones, pre-transplant mixed lymphocyte reaction products were sequenced and then compared with unstimulated pre-transplant donor and recipient T cells. Of the roughly 24 intestinal transplant recipients enrolled in the cohort, one of whom was a retransplant, 3 patients without pretransplant specimens were excluded. Donor T cell macrochimerism was defined as a peak of at least 4% donor T cells among recipient peripheral blood mononuclear cells. Rather than being sequenced by the commercial service, samples from a few later patients were sequenced in-house on an Illumina MiSeq and processed with MiXCR.

What the research found in general, with its limitations: Conclusions were limited by the relatively low number and heterogeneity of intestinal transplant patients. GvH clones were detected in recipient bone marrow, and some appeared earlier in ileal mucosa or blood, consistent with an intestinal mucosal origin. Early after transplant, peak levels of circulating GvH clones were associated with declines in HvG clones. Patients with donor T cell macrochimerism had high GvH to HvG T cell clonal ratios in their allografts.

CDR1 SGHNT and CDR2 YYREEE are derived from the germline V gene (reference sequence). Including the terminal cysteine and phenylalanine, the CDR3 comprises 13 residues. Just CDR3 DNA is preserved here, 39 bases in frame from base 1. Compared with germline, V lacks 3 bases and J lacks 2 bases; bases without a gene match: 2. In the first month after transplant, blood samples were collected up to 4 times, and after that at least monthly when available. To note about this clone: Its antigen specificity is not known. No much larger clone is present one base from it, and per-base qualities are unavailable.

Library prep was done by the immunoSEQ multiplex PCR assay. High-throughput TCR-beta CDR3 sequencing of genomic DNA from most patients was performed by Adaptive Biotechnologies. Processing in the source paper ran as follows. Adaptive's ImmunoSEQ software supplied the TCR sequencing data for more than 15 patients, while MiXCR and VDJtools were used to process a few other patients. CDR3 nucleotide sequences shared between donor and recipient were removed because their origin could not be assigned. To be classed as alloreactive, a clone needed at least 2-fold expansion over unstimulated cells and a minimum CFSE-low frequency of 0.002% (template counts) or 0.001% (read counts). Clones were considered mappable if detected in sequenced pre-transplant spleen, lymph node, or MLR CFSE-low populations of the donor or recipient. The cumulative frequency of alloreactive clones was calculated as a percentage of all sequences, weighted by copy number. TCRdb's version of the immuneACCESS table is confined to in-frame rearrangements and falls short of the full clone set. An unresolved V gene accounts for under half of the shortfall where checked; the remainder is of unknown origin. V and J calls and clone size come straight from that table; D and trimming were deduced from the DNA. Counted in this sample were just over 14,000 clones; around 94% of them appeared once. The ten largest clones capture around 0.7% of the sample.

The origin of this receptor is a human patient who received an intestinal transplant, so some T cells may come from the graft donor. The V gene is TRBV5-4 and the J gene is TRBJ2-7; 7 of the junction bases match TRBD1. The source material was PBMCs, sampled 9 days after transplant. The CDR3 protein: CASSSGTAYEQYF. In nucleotides, the sequence is TGTGCCAGCAGCTCCGGGACAGCCTACGAGCAGTACTTC. With all but the CDR3 taken from the reference TRBV5-4 and TRBJ2-7 genes, the full variable domain is: ETGVTQSPTHLIKTRGQQVTLRCSSQSGHNTVSWYQQALGQGPQFIFQYYREEENGRGNFPPRFSGLQFPNYSSELNVNALELDDSALYLCASSSGTAYEQYFGPGTRLTVT.